These 18 T cell receptor beta chains were all obtained from the same sample, sequenced in a study of T cell changes during pregnancy in multiple sclerosis. The repertoire was sequenced with immunoSEQ multiplex PCR; TCRdb's copy has only in-frame clones and lacks some. This table has approximately 74,000 clones, about 85% appearing once. The specimen comprised peripheral blood, sampled before pregnancy. These TCRs come from a female donor with multiple sclerosis, enrolled in a pregnancy study.

The chain recombines TRBV7-3 with TRBJ2-7, with TRBD1 matching over 9 bases. This CDR3 region has 16 residues. The junction had 11 bases not matched to a gene; V was cut back by 5 bases and J by 3 bases. The germline gives CDR1 SGHTA, CDR2 FQGTGA. For the CDR3, the DNA is TGTGCCAGCAGCCGAAAGCCGGGACAGGGTTACTACGAGCAGTACTTC. This sequence encodes CASSRKPGQGYYEQYF.

V and J are TRBV10-3 and TRBJ1-2; D might be TRBD1 (5 bases). V was shortened by 11 bases and J by 8 bases, with 21 bases between the two germline ends. The CDR3 is 13 amino acids. Germline V gives CDR1 ENHRY, CDR2 SYGVKD. CDR3 in DNA: TGTGCCTCGTCCCCGGGGGGAAGGGGCGGCTACACCTTC. Translation: CASSPGGRGGYTF.

The chain links TRBV23-1 to TRBJ1-5; D might be TRBD1 (5 bases). TRBV23-1 is annotated as an ORF whose role is uncertain. This CDR3 contains 17 residues. The V end was cut by 3 bases, the J end by 3 bases, with 18 bases between. CDR3 coding DNA: TGCGCCAGCAGTCACCCCGGGGGGGTTTGCGACAATCAGCCCCAGCATTTT. The encoded protein is CASSHPGGVCDNQPQHF.

The J gene is TRBJ2-1, the V gene TRBV7-9; tentatively, D is TRBD1 (6 bases). From germline, CDR1 is SEHNR and CDR2 FQNEAQ (reference sequence). The germline V and J ends were trimmed by 6 bases and 7 bases, with 16 bases remaining between them. The CDR3 contains 14 residues. Written as DNA, the CDR3 is TGTGCCAGCAGACTTTACAGGGACCTGAATGAGCAGTTCTTC. This translates into CASRLYRDLNEQFF.

The chain is built from TRBV4-2 and TRBJ1-2; tentatively, D is TRBD1 (6 bases). V was clipped by 1 base and J by 1 base, with 10 bases between them. The CDR3 spans 15 residues. Germline V gene data show CDR1 as LGHNA and CDR2 as YNFKEQ. The chain's CDR3 is CASSQGDKDNYGYTF. The CDR3 bases are TGTGCCAGCAGCCAAGGGGACAAAGATAACTATGGCTACACCTTC.

CDR3 residues: CASSPPLAGEETQYF. In DNA, the CDR3 is TGTGCCAGCAGTCCCCCCCTGGCGGGGGAGGAGACCCAGTACTTC. V gene TRBV28 combines with J gene TRBJ2-5, with 7 bases matching TRBD2. This CDR3 contains 15 residues. V trimming: 5 bases; J trimming: 5 bases; junction bases outside the gene matches: 11. The germline V gene has CDR1 MDHEN and CDR2 SYDVKM.

The rearrangement uses TRBV6-5 and TRBJ2-7; D uncertain. V was pared by 0 bases and J by 6 bases, with 15 bases between. This CDR3 has 15 residues. Per the germline V gene, CDR1 is MNHEY and CDR2 is SVGAGI. The CDR3 spells CASSYSIAAQREQYF. The CDR3 DNA reads TGTGCCAGCAGTTACTCGATCGCGGCCCAGCGCGAGCAGTACTTC.

CDR3 protein: CAWSIGTGEVETQYF. The CDR3 DNA reads TGTGCCTGGAGCATCGGGACAGGGGAAGTGGAGACCCAGTACTTC. The chain carries TRBV30 and TRBJ2-5; 10 bases map to TRBD1. Losses at the gene ends were 3 bases for V and 5 bases for J; bases not matched to a gene: 9. Germline loops: CDR1 GTSNPN, CDR2 SVGIG (reference sequence). CDR3 length: 15 residues.

This clone was picked up a small number of times. The rearrangement joins TRBV7-2 to TRBJ2-7; D might be TRBD2 (7 bases). The CDR3 extends over 14 amino acids. Germline values: CDR1 SGHTA, CDR2 FQGNSA. Trimming stripped 1 base from V and 6 bases from J, with 13 bases between. The CDR3 region has the DNA TGTGCCAGCAGCTTAGGCGGGGGCCCCTCCGAGCAGTACTTC. Translation: CASSLGGGPSEQYF.

This clone is judged medium-sized. The J gene is TRBJ1-1, the V gene TRBV4-1; 11 positions match TRBD1. The CDR3 totals 15 residues. V was pared by 0 bases and J by 5 bases, with 2 bases of the junction left unmatched. Germline CDR1 MGHRA, CDR2 YSYEKL. CDR3 residues: CASSQEGTGGTEAFF. The CDR3 bases are TGCGCCAGCAGCCAAGAGGGGACAGGGGGGACTGAAGCTTTCTTT.

The chain joins TRBV6-5 to TRBJ2-3, with D possibly being TRBD2 (6 bases). Germline V lookup: CDR1 MNHEY, CDR2 SVGAGI. Between the trimmed V and J ends, which lost 0 bases and 0 bases, there was a span of 10 bases. This CDR3 comprises 16 residues. CDR3 DNA sequence: TGTGCCAGCAGTTACTCGGACTATGCTAGCACAGATACGCAGTATTTT. Translating gives CASSYSDYASTDTQYF.

This clone was observed a handful of times. The rearrangement uses TRBV18 and TRBJ1-1; D might be TRBD1 (5 bases). This CDR3 contains 16 residues. From germline, CDR1 is KGHSH and CDR2 LQKENI. The V end lost 0 bases, the J end lost 3 bases, and 14 bases lay between the germline ends. The CDR3 coding sequence is TGTGCCAGCTCACCACCGGGGCTTGGGCCGTACACTGAAGCTTTCTTT. Translation gives CASSPPGLGPYTEAFF.

This chain links TRBV30 with TRBJ2-5, with 16 bases lining up with TRBD2. Germline-derived CDR1 and CDR2 are GTSNPN and SVGIG (reference sequence). The CDR3 is 16 residues long. V was clipped by 5 bases and J by 5 bases; unmatched bases: 8. CDR3 region: CAWGEGTSGRAETQYF. CDR3 nucleotide sequence: TGTGCCTGGGGAGAGGGGACTAGCGGGAGGGCGGAGACCCAGTACTTC.

The V and J genes are TRBV7-9 and TRBJ2-1; 11 bases fit TRBD1. The CDR3 sequence is 17 residues long. V lost 5 bases to trimming and J lost 7 bases; unmatched junction nucleotides: 13. CDR1 and CDR2 from the germline V gene are SEHNR and FQNEAQ (reference sequence). The CDR3 bases are TGTGCCAGCAGCCCCCATAGCGGGACAGGGGGACGAAATGAGCAGTTCTTC. Translating it yields CASSPHSGTGGRNEQFF.

V gene TRBV6-1 combines with J gene TRBJ1-2; TRBD1 is a possible D gene (6 bases). CDR1 is MNHNS and CDR2 is SASEGT in the germline V gene. Trimming took off 8 bases at V and 5 bases at J, with 12 bases between the two ends. CDR3 length: 12 amino acids. The CDR3 loop is CASERGHYGYTF. The CDR3 coding sequence is TGTGCCAGCGAACGGGGACATTATGGCTACACCTTC.

This chain joins TRBV7-3 and TRBJ1-6; D might be TRBD1 (5 bases). Trimming stripped 5 bases from V and 5 bases from J, with 13 bases between. CDR3 size: 15 residues. Germline V CDR1 and CDR2: SGHTA, FQGTGA. The CDR3 spells CASSPGGYHNSPLHF. The DNA for the CDR3 is TGTGCCAGCAGCCCCGGGGGGTACCATAATTCACCCCTCCACTTT.

The chain links TRBV19 to TRBJ1-2; TRBD1 aligns across 9 bases. Losses at the gene ends were 4 bases for V and 3 bases for J; bases not matched to a gene: 18. This CDR3 is built from 19 residues. Germline loops: CDR1 LNHDA, CDR2 SQIVND (reference sequence). CDR3 sequence reads: CASSRYRGLRRRMDYGYTF. CDR3 DNA: TGTGCCAGTAGTAGATACAGGGGGCTTAGGCGGCGAATGGACTATGGCTACACCTTC.

The rearrangement joins TRBV6-1 to TRBJ2-7, with a tentative D call TRBD1 (6 bases). The V end lost 3 bases, the J end lost 3 bases, and 15 bases lay between the germline ends. CDR3 length: 15 amino acids. The germline V gene has CDR1 MNHNS and CDR2 SASEGT. CDR3 coding DNA: TGTGCCAGCAGTGAGTCCCAGGGGACCTTCTACGAGCAGTACTTC. This translates into CASSESQGTFYEQYF.